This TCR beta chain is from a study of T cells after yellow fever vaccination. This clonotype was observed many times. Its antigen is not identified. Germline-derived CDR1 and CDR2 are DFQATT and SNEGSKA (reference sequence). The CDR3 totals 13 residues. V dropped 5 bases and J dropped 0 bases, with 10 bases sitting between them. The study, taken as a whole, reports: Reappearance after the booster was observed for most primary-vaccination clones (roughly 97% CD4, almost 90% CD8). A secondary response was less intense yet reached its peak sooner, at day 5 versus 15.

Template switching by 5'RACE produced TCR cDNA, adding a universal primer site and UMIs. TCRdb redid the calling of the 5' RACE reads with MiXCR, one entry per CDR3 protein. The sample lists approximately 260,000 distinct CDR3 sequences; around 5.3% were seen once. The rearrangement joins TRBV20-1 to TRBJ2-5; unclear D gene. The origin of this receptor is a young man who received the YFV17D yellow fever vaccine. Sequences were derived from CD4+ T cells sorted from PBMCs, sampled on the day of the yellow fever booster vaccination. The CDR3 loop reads CSAPGRYQETQYF. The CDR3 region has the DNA TGCAGTGCTCCAGGACGGTACCAAGAGACCCAGTACTTC.